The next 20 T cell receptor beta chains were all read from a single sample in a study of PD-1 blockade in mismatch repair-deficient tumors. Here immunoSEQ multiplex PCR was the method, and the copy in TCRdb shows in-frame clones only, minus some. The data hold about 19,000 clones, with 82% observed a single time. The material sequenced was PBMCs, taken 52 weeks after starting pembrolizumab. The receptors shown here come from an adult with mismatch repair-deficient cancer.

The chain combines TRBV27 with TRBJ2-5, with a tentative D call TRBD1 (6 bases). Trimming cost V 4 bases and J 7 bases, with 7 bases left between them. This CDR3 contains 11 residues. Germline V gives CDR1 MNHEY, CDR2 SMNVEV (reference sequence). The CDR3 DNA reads TGTGCCAGCAGTTCGACAGGGACCCAGTACTTC. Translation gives CASSSTGTQYF.

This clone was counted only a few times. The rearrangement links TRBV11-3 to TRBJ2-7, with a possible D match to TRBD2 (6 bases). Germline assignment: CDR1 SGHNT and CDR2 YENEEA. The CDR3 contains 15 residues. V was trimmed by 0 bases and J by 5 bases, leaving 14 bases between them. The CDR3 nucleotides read TGTGCCAGCAGCTTAGATGGGAGGTCTGAGAACGAGCAGTACTTC. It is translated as CASSLDGRSENEQYF.

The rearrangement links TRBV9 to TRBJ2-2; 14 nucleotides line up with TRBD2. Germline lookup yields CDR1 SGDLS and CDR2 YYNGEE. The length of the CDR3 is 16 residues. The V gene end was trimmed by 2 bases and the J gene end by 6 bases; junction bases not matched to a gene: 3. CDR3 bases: TGTGCCAGCAGCGTCCTGACTAGCGGGAGGGCCGGGGAGCTGTTTTTT. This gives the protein CASSVLTSGRAGELFF.

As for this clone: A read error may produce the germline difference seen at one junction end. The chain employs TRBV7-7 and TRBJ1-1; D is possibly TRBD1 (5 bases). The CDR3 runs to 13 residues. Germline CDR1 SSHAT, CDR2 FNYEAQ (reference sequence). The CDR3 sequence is CASSLDRSTEAFF. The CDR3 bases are TGTGCTAGCAGCTTAGACAGAAGCACTGAAGCTTTCTTT.

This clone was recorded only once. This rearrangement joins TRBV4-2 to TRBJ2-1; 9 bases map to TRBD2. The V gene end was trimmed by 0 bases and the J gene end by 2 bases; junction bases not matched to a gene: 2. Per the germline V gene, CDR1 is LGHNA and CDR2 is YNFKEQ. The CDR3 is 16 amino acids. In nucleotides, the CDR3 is TGTGCCAGCAGCCAAGAGGCTAGCGGGGCCTACAATGAGCAGTTCTTC. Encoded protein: CASSQEASGAYNEQFF.

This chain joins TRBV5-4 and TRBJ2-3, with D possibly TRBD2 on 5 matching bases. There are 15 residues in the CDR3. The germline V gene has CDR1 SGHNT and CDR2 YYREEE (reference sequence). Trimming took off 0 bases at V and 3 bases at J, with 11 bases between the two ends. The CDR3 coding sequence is TGTGCCAGCAGCTTGGGGGGAGCAGGTACAGATACGCAGTATTTT. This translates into CASSLGGAGTDTQYF.

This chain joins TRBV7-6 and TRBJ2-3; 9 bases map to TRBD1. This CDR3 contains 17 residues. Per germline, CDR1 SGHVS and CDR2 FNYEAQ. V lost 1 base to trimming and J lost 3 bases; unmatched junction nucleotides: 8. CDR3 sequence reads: CASSLEGGQGPTDTQYF. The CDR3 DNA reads TGTGCCAGCAGCTTAGAAGGGGGACAGGGCCCTACAGATACGCAGTATTTT.

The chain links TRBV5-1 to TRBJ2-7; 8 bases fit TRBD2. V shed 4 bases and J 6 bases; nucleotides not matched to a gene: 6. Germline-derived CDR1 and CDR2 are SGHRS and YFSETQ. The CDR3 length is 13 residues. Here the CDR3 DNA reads TGCGCCAGCAGCGCCAGCGGGAGTAGCGAGCAGTACTTC. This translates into CASSASGSSEQYF.

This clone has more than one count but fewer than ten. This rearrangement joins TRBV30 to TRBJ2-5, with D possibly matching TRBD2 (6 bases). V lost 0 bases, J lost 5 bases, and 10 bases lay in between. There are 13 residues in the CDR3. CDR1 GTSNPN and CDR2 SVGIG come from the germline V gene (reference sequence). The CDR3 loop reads CAWSVQSGETQYF. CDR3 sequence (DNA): TGTGCCTGGAGTGTACAGAGCGGGGAGACCCAGTACTTC.

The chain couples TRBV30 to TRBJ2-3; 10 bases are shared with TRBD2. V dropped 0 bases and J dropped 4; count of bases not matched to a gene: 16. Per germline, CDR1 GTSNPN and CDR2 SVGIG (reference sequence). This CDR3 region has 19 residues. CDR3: CAWSVSQREGRGRADTQYF. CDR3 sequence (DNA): TGTGCCTGGAGTGTAAGCCAGCGGGAGGGCCGGGGGAGGGCAGATACGCAGTATTTT.

The CDR3 protein is CASSLIPWGLAGPSNIQYF. The CDR3 DNA reads TGTGCCAGTAGCTTAATCCCGTGGGGACTAGCGGGGCCGAGCAACATTCAGTACTTC. The genes are TRBV19 and TRBJ2-4, with 13 bases aligning to TRBD2. Looked up from germline, CDR1 is LNHDA and CDR2 is SQIVND (reference sequence). Losses at the gene ends were 6 bases for V and 7 bases for J; bases not matched to a gene: 18. The length of the CDR3 is 19 residues.

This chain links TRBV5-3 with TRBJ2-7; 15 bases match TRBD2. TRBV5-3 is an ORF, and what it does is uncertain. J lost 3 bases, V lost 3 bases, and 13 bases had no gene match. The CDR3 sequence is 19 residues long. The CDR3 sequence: CARSWGRTSGRATNYEQYF. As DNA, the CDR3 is TGTGCCAGAAGCTGGGGGCGGACTAGCGGGAGGGCTACAAACTACGAGCAGTACTTC.

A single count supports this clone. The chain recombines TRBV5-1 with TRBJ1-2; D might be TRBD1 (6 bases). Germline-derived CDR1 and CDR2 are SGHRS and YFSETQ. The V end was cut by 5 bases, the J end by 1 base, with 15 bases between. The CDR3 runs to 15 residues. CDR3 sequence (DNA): TGCGCCAGCAGATCCACAGGGCAATTTAACTATGGCTACACCTTC. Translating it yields CASRSTGQFNYGYTF. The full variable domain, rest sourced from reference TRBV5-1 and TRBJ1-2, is KAGVTQTPRYLIKTRGQQVTLSCSPISGHRSVSWYQQTPGQGLQFLFEYFSETQRNKGNFPGRFSGRQFSNSRSEMNVSTLELGDSALYLCASRSTGQFNYGYTFGSGTRLTVV.

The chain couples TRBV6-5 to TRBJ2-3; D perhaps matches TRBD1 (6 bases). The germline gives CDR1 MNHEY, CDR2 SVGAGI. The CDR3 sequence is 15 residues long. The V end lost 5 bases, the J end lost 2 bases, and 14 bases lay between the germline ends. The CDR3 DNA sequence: TGTGCCAGCAGTCCCAGCAGGGGCCTCACAGATACGCAGTATTTT. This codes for CASSPSRGLTDTQYF.

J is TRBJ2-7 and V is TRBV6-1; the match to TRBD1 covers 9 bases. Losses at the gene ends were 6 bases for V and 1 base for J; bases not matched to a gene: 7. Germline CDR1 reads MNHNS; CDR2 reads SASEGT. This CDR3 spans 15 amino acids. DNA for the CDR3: TGTGCCAGCAGGGGGGGACAGGGCGCGTCCTACGAGCAGTACTTC. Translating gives CASRGGQGASYEQYF.

CDR3 in DNA: TGTGCCAGCTCACCGAGGACAGGTTCGAACACCGGGGAGCTGTTTTTT. Protein: CASSPRTGSNTGELFF. The chain recombines TRBV18 with TRBJ2-2, with 7 positions matching TRBD1. The V and J ends lost 3 bases and 0 bases, in that order; junction bases with no gene match: 4. Germline CDR1 and CDR2: KGHSH and LQKENI. The CDR3 consists of 16 residues.

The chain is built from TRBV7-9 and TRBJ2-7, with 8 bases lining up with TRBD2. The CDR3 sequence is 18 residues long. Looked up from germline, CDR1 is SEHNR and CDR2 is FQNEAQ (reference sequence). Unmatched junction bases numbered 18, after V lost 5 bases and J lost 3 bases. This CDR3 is CASSQGPSGPSYHYEQYF. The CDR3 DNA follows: TGTGCCAGCAGCCAGGGGCCTAGCGGGCCCTCGTATCACTACGAGCAGTACTTC. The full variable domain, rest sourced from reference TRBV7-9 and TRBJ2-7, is DTGVSQNPRHKITKRGQNVTFRCDPISEHNRLYWYRQTLGQGPEFLTYFQNEAQLEKSRLLSDRFSAERPKGSFSTLEIQRTEQGDSAMYLCASSQGPSGPSYHYEQYFGPGTRLTVT.

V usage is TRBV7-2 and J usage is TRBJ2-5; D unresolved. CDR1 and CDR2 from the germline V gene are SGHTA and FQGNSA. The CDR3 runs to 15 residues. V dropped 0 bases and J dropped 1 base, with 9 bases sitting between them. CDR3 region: CASSLAATPQETQYF. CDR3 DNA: TGTGCCAGCAGCTTAGCGGCCACCCCCCAAGAGACCCAGTACTTC.

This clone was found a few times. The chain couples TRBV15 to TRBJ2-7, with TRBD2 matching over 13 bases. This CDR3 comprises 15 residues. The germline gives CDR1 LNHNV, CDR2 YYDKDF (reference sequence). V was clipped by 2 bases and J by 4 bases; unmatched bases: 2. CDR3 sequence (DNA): TGTGCCACCAGCAGATTACTAGCGGGAGGGTACGAGCAGTACTTC. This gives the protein CATSRLLAGGYEQYF.

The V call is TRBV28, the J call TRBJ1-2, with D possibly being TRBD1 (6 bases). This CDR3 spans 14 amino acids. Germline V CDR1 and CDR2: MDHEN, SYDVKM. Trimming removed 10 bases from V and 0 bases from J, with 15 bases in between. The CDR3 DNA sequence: TGTGCCATCCGTCAGGGGCTAACTAACTATGGCTACACCTTC. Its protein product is CAIRQGLTNYGYTF.